This T cell receptor (beta chain) comes out of a study of cytomegalovirus exposure and HLA in healthy donors. Background on the study: The same platform as the approximately 670 first-cohort repertoires was used for the 120 or so validation repertoires, a later analysis reported.

Study-wide findings and caveats: That first-cohort TCR clusters tended to co-occur in the 90 to 150 validation repertoires was found in a later analysis.

Here immunoSEQ multiplex PCR was the method, and the copy in TCRdb shows in-frame clones only, minus some. The sample shows 200,000 or so clones, 85% to 95% of them seen only once. Per germline, CDR1 SGHNT and CDR2 YYREEE (reference sequence). The V end lost 4 bases, the J end lost 9 bases, and 17 bases lay between the germline ends. The CDR3 is 15 amino acids. Only one count was recorded for this clone. The target antigen is unknown. Sequenced: PBMCs. The V call is TRBV5-4, the J call TRBJ1-6, with D tentatively TRBD1 (5 bases). The source of this sequence is a woman younger than 30 in good health and CMV-seronegative. The CDR3 DNA reads TGTGCCAGCAGCGCCTTTTCTGGGAGGGGTTCACCCCTCCACTTT. Amino acid sequence: CASSAFSGRGSPLHF.